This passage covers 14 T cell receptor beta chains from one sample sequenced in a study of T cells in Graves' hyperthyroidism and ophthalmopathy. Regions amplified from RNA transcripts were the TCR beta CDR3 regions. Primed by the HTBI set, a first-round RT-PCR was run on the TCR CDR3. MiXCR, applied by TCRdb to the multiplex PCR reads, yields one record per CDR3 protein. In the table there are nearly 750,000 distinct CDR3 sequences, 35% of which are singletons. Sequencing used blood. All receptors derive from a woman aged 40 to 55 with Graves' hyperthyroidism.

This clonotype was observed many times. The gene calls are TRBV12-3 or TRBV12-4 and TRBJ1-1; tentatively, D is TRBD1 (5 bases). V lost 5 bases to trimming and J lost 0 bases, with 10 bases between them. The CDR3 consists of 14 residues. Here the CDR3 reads CASSTGPMNTEAFF. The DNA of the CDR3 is TGTGCCAGCAGTACGGGACCCATGAACACTGAAGCTTTCTTT.

The DNA for the CDR3 is TGTGCCAGCAGTTACCGGCCCGGGGGGGCCAACGTCCTGACTTTC. This sequence encodes CASSYRPGGANVLTF. This rearrangement joins TRBV6-5 to TRBJ2-6; D is unresolved. CDR1 MNHEY and CDR2 SVGAGI come from the germline V gene. This CDR3 has 15 residues. Trimming removed 2 bases from V and 4 bases from J, with 9 bases in between.

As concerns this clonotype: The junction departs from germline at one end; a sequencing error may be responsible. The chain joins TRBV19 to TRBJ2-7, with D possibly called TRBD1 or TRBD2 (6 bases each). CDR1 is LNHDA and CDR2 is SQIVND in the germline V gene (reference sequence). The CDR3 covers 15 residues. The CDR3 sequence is CASSRGGDISYEQYF. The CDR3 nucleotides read TGCGCCAGCAGCCGAGGAGGGGACATCTCCTACGAGCAGTACTTC.

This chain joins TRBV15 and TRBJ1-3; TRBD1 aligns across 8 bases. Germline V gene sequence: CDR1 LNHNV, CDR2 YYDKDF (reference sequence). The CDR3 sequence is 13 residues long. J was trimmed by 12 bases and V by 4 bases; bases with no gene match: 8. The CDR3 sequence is CATSKDRGRHIYF. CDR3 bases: TGTGCCACCAGCAAAGACAGGGGAAGGCACATATATTTT.

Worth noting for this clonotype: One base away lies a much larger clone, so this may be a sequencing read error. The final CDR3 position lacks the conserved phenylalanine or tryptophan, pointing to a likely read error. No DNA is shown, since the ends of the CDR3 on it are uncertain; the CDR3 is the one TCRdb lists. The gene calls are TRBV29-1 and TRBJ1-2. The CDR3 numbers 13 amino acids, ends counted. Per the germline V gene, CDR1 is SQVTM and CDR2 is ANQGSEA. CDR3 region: CSVVILSNNGYAL.

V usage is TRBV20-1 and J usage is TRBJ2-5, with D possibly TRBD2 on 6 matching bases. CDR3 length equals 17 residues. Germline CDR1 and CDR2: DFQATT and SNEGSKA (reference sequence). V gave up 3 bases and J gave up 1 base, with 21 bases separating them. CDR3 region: CSASTSGGMGVQETQYF. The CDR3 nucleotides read TGCAGTGCTAGTACCAGTGGGGGGATGGGCGTCCAAGAGACCCAGTACTTC.

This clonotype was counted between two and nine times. The CDR3 DNA reads TGCGCCAGCAGCCAAGATGGGGGGCGGACCGGGGAGCTGTTTTTT. Translation: CASSQDGGRTGELFF. V usage is TRBV4-1 and J usage is TRBJ2-2; D possibly matches TRBD1 or TRBD2 (6 bases each). With 0 bases removed from V and 5 bases from J, the gap between germline ends came to 10 bases. This CDR3 has 15 residues. The germline V gene has CDR1 MGHRA and CDR2 YSYEKL.

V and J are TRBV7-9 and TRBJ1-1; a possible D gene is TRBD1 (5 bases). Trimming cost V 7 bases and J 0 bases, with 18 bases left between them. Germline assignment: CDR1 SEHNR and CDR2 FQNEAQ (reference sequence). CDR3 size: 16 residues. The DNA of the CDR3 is TGTGCCAGCACTTATGGGGGTTTCGGTGTGAACACTGAAGCTTTCTTT. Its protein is CASTYGGFGVNTEAFF. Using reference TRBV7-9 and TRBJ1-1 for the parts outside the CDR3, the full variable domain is DTGVSQNPRHKITKRGQNVTFRCDPISEHNRLYWYRQTLGQGPEFLTYFQNEAQLEKSRLLSDRFSAERPKGSFSTLEIQRTEQGDSAMYLCASTYGGFGVNTEAFFGQGTRLTVV.

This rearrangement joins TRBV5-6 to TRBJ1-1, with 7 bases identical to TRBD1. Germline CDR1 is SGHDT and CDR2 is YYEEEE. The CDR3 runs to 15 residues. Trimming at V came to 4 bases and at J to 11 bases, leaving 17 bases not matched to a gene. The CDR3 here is CASSPKPTGWLGAFF. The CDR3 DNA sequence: TGTGCCAGCAGCCCTAAGCCGACAGGGTGGTTGGGCGCTTTCTTT.

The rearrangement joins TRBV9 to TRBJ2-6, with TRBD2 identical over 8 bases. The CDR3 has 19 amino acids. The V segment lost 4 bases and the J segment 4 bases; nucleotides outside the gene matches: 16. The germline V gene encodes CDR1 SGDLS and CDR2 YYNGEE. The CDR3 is CASSLGSGGRITGANVLTF. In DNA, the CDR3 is TGTGCCAGCAGCCTCGGTTCGGGAGGGCGCATAACCGGGGCCAACGTCCTGACTTTC. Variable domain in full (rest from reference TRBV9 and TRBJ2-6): DSGVTQTPKHLITATGQRVTLRCSPRSGDLSVYWYQQSLDQGLQFLIQYYNGEERAKGNILERFSAQQFPDLHSELNLSSLELGDSALYFCASSLGSGGRITGANVLTFGAGSRLTVL.

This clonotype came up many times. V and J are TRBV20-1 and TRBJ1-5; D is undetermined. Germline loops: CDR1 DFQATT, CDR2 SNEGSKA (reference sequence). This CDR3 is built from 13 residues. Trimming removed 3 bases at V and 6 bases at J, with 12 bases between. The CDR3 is CSASKRASQPQHF. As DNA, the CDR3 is TGCAGTGCTAGTAAAAGGGCGTCTCAGCCCCAGCATTTT.

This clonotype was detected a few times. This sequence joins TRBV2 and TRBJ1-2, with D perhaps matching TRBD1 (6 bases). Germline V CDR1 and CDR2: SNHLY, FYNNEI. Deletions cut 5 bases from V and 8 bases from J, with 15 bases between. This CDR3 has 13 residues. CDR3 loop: CASSWQGRGGYTF. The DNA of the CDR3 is TGTGCCAGCAGTTGGCAGGGGAGAGGGGGCTACACCTTC. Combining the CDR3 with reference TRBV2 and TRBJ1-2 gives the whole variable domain EPEVTQTPSHQVTQMGQEVILRCVPISNHLYFYWYRQILGQKVEFLVSFYNNEISEKSEIFDDQFSVERPDGSNFTLKIRSTKLEDSAMYFCASSWQGRGGYTFGSGTRLTVV.

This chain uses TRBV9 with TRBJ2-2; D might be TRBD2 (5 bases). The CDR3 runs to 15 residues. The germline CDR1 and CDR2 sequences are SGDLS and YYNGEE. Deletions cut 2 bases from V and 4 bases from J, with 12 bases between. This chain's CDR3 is CASSVDYHSTGELFF. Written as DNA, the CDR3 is TGTGCCAGCAGCGTCGACTACCACAGCACCGGGGAGCTGTTTTTT.

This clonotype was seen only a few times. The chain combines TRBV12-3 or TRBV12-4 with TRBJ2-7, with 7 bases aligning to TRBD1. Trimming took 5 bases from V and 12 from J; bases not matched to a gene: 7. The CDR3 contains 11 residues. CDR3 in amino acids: CASSRGQVTYF. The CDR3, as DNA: TGTGCCAGCAGTCGAGGACAGGTAACGTACTTC.